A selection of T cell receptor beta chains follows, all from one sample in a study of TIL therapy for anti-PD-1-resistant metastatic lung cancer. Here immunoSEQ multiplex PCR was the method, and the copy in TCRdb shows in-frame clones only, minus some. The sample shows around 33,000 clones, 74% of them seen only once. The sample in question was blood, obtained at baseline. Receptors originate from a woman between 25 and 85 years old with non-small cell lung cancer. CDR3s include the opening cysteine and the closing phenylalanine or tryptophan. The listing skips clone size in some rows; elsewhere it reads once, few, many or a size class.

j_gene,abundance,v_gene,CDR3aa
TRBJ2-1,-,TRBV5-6,CASSGPSGYNEQFF
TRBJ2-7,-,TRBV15,CATSRAGTGRSYEQYF
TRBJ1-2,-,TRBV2,CASSESPNYGYTF
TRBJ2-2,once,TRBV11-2,CASSSARSKTGELFF
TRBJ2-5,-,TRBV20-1,CSANLGAQYF
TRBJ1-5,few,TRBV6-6,CASRDDTLKSWPQHF
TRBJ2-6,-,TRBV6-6,CASSYVGSSGANVLTF
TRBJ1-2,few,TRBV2,CASKGTGPKQGTF
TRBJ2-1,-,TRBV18,CASSLTDLLNEQFF
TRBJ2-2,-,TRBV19,CASSTGYPGELFF
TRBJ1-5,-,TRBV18,CASSPRQSNQPQHF
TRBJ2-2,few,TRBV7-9,CASSLRGPNTGELFF
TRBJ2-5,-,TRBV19,CASSIKVSDHQETQYF
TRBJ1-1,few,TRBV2,CASRIGRTVEAFF
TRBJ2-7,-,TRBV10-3,CAIRGRDYEQYF
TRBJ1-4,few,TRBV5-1,CASSQLQGSEKLFF
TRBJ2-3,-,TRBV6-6,CASSYQGEASTDTQYF
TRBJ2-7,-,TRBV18,CASSPLSSYEQYF
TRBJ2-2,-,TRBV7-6,CASSSRNRANTGELFF
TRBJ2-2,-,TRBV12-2,CASRLRKSRLAVVNTGELFF
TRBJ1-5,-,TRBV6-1,CASSEVTVNQPQHF
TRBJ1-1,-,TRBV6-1,CASRLGWGEKGFF
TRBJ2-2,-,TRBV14,CASSQVANTGELFF
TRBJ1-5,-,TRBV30,CAWSVTGRQLYSNQPQHF
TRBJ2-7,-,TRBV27,CASSPQREGSYEQYF
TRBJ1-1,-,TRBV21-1,CASSKGRNTEAFF
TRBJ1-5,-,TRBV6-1,CASRITGGQGQPQHF
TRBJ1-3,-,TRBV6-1,CASSEGSSGNTIYF
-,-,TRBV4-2,CASSQGLAGVAYEQYF
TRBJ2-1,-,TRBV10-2,CASKGEGLFDEQFF
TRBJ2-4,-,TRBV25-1,CASSDSGAKNIQYF
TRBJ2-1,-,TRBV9,CASSVATGLSNEQFF
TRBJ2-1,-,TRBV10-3,CAITMKGLAGFNEQFF
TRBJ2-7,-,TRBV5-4,CASSQRGGDEQYF
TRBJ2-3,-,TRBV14,CASSPIAGADTDTQYF
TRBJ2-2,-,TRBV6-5,CASRSQGGTGELFF
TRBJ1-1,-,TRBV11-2,CASSLSGRDTEAFF
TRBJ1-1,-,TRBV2,CASSEARENTEAFF
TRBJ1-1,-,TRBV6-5,CASRPRQGMNTEAFF
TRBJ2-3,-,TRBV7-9,CASSLASPLSTDTQYF
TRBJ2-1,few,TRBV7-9,CASSSSGIFNEQFF
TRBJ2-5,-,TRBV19,CASSIDTGETQYF
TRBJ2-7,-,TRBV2,CASDILAGEVEQYF
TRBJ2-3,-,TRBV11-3,CASSLGVLTSDTQYF
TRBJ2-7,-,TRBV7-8,CASSLTGTSGRWEQYF
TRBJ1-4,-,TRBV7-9,CASSLALGNEKLFF
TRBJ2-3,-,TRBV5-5,CASSLAVGGDTQYF
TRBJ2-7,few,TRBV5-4,CASSLIGQGEQYF
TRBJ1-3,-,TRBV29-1,CSGGEGNTIYF
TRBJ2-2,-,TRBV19,CASSIVTGLSTGELFF
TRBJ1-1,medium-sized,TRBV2,CASSRQQGIEAFF
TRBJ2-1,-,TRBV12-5,CASGLAGTPGGEQFF
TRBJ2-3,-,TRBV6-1,CASSEIMSSGRESTDTQYF
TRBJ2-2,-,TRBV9,CASSPIISGANTGELFF
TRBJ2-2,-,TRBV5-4,CASSLELAGGHGELFF
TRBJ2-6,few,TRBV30,CAWSGQGDSGANVLTF
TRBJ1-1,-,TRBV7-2,CASSLGMNTEAFF